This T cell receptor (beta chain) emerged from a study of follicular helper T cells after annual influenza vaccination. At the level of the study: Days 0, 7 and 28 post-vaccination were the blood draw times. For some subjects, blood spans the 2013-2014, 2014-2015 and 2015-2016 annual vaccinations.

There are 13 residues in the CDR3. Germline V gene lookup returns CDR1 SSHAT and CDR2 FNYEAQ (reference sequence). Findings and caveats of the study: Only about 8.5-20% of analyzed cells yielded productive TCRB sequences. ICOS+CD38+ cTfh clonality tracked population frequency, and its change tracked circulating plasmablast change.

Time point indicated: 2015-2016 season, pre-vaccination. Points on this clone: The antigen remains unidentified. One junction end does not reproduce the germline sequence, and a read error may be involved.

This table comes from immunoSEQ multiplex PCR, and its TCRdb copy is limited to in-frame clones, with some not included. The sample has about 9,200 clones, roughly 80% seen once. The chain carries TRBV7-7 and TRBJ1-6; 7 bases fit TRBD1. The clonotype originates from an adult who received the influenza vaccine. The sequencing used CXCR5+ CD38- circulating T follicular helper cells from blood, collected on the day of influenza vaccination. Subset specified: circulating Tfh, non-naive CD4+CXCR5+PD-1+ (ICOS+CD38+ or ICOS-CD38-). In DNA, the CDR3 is TGTGCTAGCAGCCGGGACAGCCGTTCACCCCTCCACTTT. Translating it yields CASSRDSRSPLHF.